The rows below give T cell receptor beta chains drawn from one sample of a study of T cell responses to AZD1222 COVID-19 vaccine. Repertoires were generated with immunoSEQ multiplex PCR, while TCRdb's copy carries only in-frame clones and drops some. Here the sample spans 130,000 or so clones, roughly nine tenths being singletons. The sequenced sample was peripheral blood, obtained on day 0 of AZD1222 vaccination. The source is an adult in good health. Both conserved end residues are part of each CDR3. The D gene is left open where the match is weak. A clone size is listed for some rows: how often the clone was seen (once, few, many), or a class if it is expanded.

abundance	v_gene	j_gene	d_gene	CDR3nt	CDR3aa
.	TRBV28	TRBJ1-6	TRBD1	TGTGCCAGCGGCAGGGGGCATTCACCCCTCCACTTT	CASGRGHSPLHF
.	TRBV27	TRBJ2-7	TRBD1	TGTGCCAGCAGACCGGACAGGGCCTCGGGCGAGCAGTACTTC	CASRPDRASGEQYF
few	TRBV5-4	TRBJ1-2	TRBD1	TGTGCCAGCAGCTTCGGGAGGGACAGGGGCATCAGTAGGGACTATGGCTACACCTTC	CASSFGRDRGISRDYGYTF
many	TRBV19	TRBJ2-7	TRBD1	TGTGCCAGTAGTACGAAACAGGGGGCATACGAGCAGTACTTC	CASSTKQGAYEQYF
.	TRBV19	TRBJ2-6	.	TGTGCCAGTACCCCCGGGGCCAACGTCCTGACTTTC	CASTPGANVLTF
.	TRBV5-4	TRBJ2-2	.	TGTGCCAGCAGCTTAGAAGTAGGCGCCGGGGAGCTGTTTTTT	CASSLEVGAGELFF
.	TRBV19	TRBJ1-2	.	TGTGCCAGTAGCTCACAGAACTATGGCTACACCTTC	CASSSQNYGYTF
.	TRBV10-3	TRBJ2-1	.	TGTGCCATCAGCTCAACCGGGCAACCCGTTTACAATGAGCAGTTCTTC	CAISSTGQPVYNEQFF
.	TRBV2	TRBJ2-1	TRBD1	TGTGCCAGCAGTGAAGCGCTAGTGGACAGGGGAGATAATGAGCAGTTCTTC	CASSEALVDRGDNEQFF
.	TRBV9	TRBJ1-5	.	TGTGCCAGCAGCGTGGCCCCGTGGGATCAGCCCCAGCATTTT	CASSVAPWDQPQHF
.	TRBV4-1	TRBJ1-2	.	TGCGCCAGCAGCCAAGATCTACCCCGGGGAGCCTATGGCTACACCTTC	CASSQDLPRGAYGYTF
.	TRBV12-3/TRBV12-4	TRBJ1-2	.	TGTGCCAGCAGTTTGTTCGGACAGGGCTACACCTTC	CASSLFGQGYTF
.	TRBV11-2	TRBJ2-7	.	TGTGCCAGCCGGAGACCACGATCCTACGAGCAGTACTTC	CASRRPRSYEQYF
.	TRBV19	TRBJ1-1	.	TGTGCCAGTAGTACGAACACTGAAGCTTTCTTT	CASSTNTEAFF
.	TRBV6-2/TRBV6-3	TRBJ2-7	.	TGTGCCAGCAGTTACAGGAACGACTACGAGCAGTACTTC	CASSYRNDYEQYF
.	TRBV12-3/TRBV12-4	TRBJ1-5	.	TGTGCCAGCAGTTGGTCGAGTCAGCCCCAGCATTTT	CASSWSSQPQHF
.	TRBV29-1	TRBJ2-1	.	TGCAGCGTGTGGCAGACAGAATCGTTCTTC	CSVWQTESFF
.	TRBV18	TRBJ1-2	.	TGTGCCAGCTCACCGGACCCCCCGACTGAGAACTATGGCTACACCTTC	CASSPDPPTENYGYTF
.	TRBV2	TRBJ1-5	.	TGTGCCAGCAGTAATAGCAATCAGCCCCAGCATTTT	CASSNSNQPQHF
.	TRBV5-5	TRBJ2-7	TRBD1	TGTGCCAGCAGTCTCCCGACAGGGGGAGGGAACGAGCAGTACTTC	CASSLPTGGGNEQYF
.	TRBV18	TRBJ1-6	TRBD1	TGTGCCAGCTCACCAACGGGACAGGGAGGCTCACCCCTCCACTTT	CASSPTGQGGSPLHF
.	TRBV19	TRBJ1-3	.	TGTGCCAGTAGTACGCCCAGGGGCTCTGGAAACACCATATATTTT	CASSTPRGSGNTIYF
few	TRBV2	TRBJ2-5	.	TGTGCCAGCAGGGAACAGGTCCAAGAGACCCAGTACTTC	CASREQVQETQYF
.	TRBV5-1	TRBJ2-7	.	TGCGCCAGCAGCTGGCGTCGGAGCGGAGCAACCTACGAGCAGTACTTC	CASSWRRSGATYEQYF